A single sample is the source of the 12 T cell receptor beta chains below, sequenced in a study of CD8+ T cells in alopecia areata. The sample's treatment: oral pan-JAK inhibitor, 5-10 mg twice daily. Extraction and reverse transcription of RNA yielded cDNA as the sequencing template. The table came from immunoSEQ multiplex PCR; TCRdb's copy has only in-frame clones and leaves some out. The sample lists 200,000 or so clones, 40% to 45% seen once, with around 2.8% in the top ten. Sequencing used CD4+ T cells sorted from blood, obtained at roughly week 36, from a patient treated with tofacitinib. The receptor source for this set is a human donor with alopecia areata.

As concerns this clone: This same CDR3 is encoded by further DNA sequences in the sample. The chain is built from TRBV4-3 and TRBJ2-5; possible D gene TRBD2, 5 bases. Germline loops: CDR1 LGHNA, CDR2 YSLEER. The CDR3 is made up of 13 amino acids. The germline V and J ends were trimmed by 1 base and 5 bases, with 8 bases remaining between them. In nucleotides, the CDR3 is TGCGCCAGCAGCCAAGGAGGGCGGGAGACCCAGTACTTC. It translates to CASSQGGRETQYF.

This clone was detected only a few times. The chain joins TRBV5-1 to TRBJ1-2; maybe TRBD1 (5 bases). Germline V gives CDR1 SGHRS, CDR2 YFSETQ. Trimming cost V 4 bases and J 2 bases, with 15 bases left between them. The CDR3 is 15 residues long. CDR3 loop: CASSPYQGFNYGYTF. CDR3 coding DNA: TGCGCCAGCAGCCCGTACCAGGGATTCAACTATGGCTACACCTTC.

The J gene is TRBJ1-2, the V gene TRBV7-2; a possible D gene is TRBD1 (6 bases). The germline V gene has CDR1 SGHTA and CDR2 FQGNSA. Trimming removed 0 bases from V and 2 bases from J, with 13 bases in between. CDR3 length equals 16 residues. CDR3 bases: TGTGCCAGCAGCTTAGCGCTCGACAGGTCAAACTATGGCTACACCTTC. It encodes CASSLALDRSNYGYTF.

The J gene is TRBJ2-5, the V gene TRBV25-1; 8 nucleotides agree with TRBD2. This CDR3 has 14 amino acids. V lost 1 base to trimming and J lost 5 bases; unmatched junction nucleotides: 3. Looked up from germline, CDR1 is MGHDK and CDR2 is SYGVNS. CDR3 coding DNA: TGTGCCAGCAGTGAATTTAGCGGGAAGGAGACCCAGTACTTC. It translates to CASSEFSGKETQYF.

V and J are TRBV6-5 and TRBJ2-5; D possibly corresponds to TRBD2 (6 bases). Trimming left V 0 bases short and J 5 bases short, with 16 bases between. The CDR3 is 16 residues long. The germline gives CDR1 MNHEY, CDR2 SVGAGI. The CDR3 spells CASSYSMGLLRETQYF. The CDR3 DNA follows: TGTGCCAGCAGTTACTCGATGGGACTCCTTAGGGAGACCCAGTACTTC.

The DNA for the CDR3 is TGTGCCAGCAGCGTCGGGACATCGAGTGAGCAGTTCTTC. It encodes CASSVGTSSEQFF. V and J are TRBV7-9 and TRBJ2-1; a weak D match, TRBD1 (6 bases). Per germline, CDR1 SEHNR and CDR2 FQNEAQ (reference sequence). Trimming removed 5 bases from V and 9 bases from J, with 14 bases in between. The CDR3 has 13 amino acids.

The CDR3 coding sequence is TGTGCCATCAGTGTGGCGGCTAGCACAGATACGCAGTATTTT. Translating it yields CAISVAASTDTQYF. This rearrangement joins TRBV10-3 to TRBJ2-3, with D unclear. V lost 4 bases and J lost 0, with 8 bases in between. This CDR3 contains 14 residues. The germline CDR1 and CDR2 sequences are ENHRY and SYGVKD.

This clone was counted a few times. The V gene is TRBV5-8, the J gene TRBJ1-2; 10 nucleotides match TRBD1. J gave up 2 bases and V 5 bases, and 9 bases lay outside the gene matches. Germline CDR1 reads SGHTS; CDR2 reads YDEGEE. This CDR3 contains 16 residues. The CDR3 bases are TGTGCCAGCAGAACCCGACAGGGGGCTAGGAACTATGGCTACACCTTC. As protein: CASRTRQGARNYGYTF.

This clone has at least ten counts. The chain recombines TRBV27 with TRBJ2-1; tentative D call: TRBD2 (6 bases). Trimming shortened V by 3 bases and J by 5 bases, and 14 bases separated the two germline ends. Germline V gene lookup returns CDR1 MNHEY and CDR2 SMNVEV (reference sequence). This CDR3 comprises 15 residues. Here the CDR3 reads CASSFVGTEDNEQFF. CDR3 nucleotides: TGTGCCAGCAGTTTTGTAGGGACTGAGGACAATGAGCAGTTCTTC.

This clone was observed many times. The chain couples TRBV30 to TRBJ1-3; D ambiguous. From germline, CDR1 is GTSNPN and CDR2 SVGIG (reference sequence). The CDR3 extends over 13 amino acids. Trimming cost V 3 bases and J 0 bases, with 6 bases left between them. The CDR3 spells CAWRPASGNTIYF. Written as DNA, the CDR3 is TGTGCCTGGAGACCCGCCTCTGGAAACACCATATATTTT.

This clone was detected only a few times. V gene TRBV5-1 combines with J gene TRBJ2-3; 8 bases line up with TRBD2. This CDR3 contains 13 residues. Germline V gene sequence: CDR1 SGHRS, CDR2 YFSETQ. V shed 5 bases, J shed 5 bases, and the junction held 4 bases outside the gene matches. In nucleotides, the CDR3 is TGCGCCAGCAGGACCCTAGCGGGAGATACGCAGTATTTT. Amino acid sequence: CASRTLAGDTQYF. Using reference TRBV5-1 and TRBJ2-3 for the parts outside the CDR3, the full variable domain is KAGVTQTPRYLIKTRGQQVTLSCSPISGHRSVSWYQQTPGQGLQFLFEYFSETQRNKGNFPGRFSGRQFSNSRSEMNVSTLELGDSALYLCASRTLAGDTQYFGPGTRLTVL.

The rearrangement joins TRBV9 to TRBJ2-1, with 8 positions matching TRBD2. In germline, CDR1 is SGDLS, CDR2 YYNGEE. V lost 3 bases to trimming and J lost 6 bases; unmatched junction nucleotides: 8. This CDR3 region has 15 residues. The CDR3 coding sequence is TGTGCCAGCAGCGCCGGGGGACTAGGCGGCAATGAGCAGTTCTTC. Translation gives CASSAGGLGGNEQFF.